The clone carrying this TCR beta chain was seen ten or more times. Antigen specificity is unknown. CDR3 length: 11 amino acids. V lost 6 bases, J lost 10 bases, and 12 bases lay in between. Looked up from germline, CDR1 is MDHEN and CDR2 is SYDVKM. All patients reached thyroid surgery having received no treatment beforehand. The entry originates in a study of metastatic and nonmetastatic thyroid tumors. Original handling: In papillary thyroid cancer, a distant-metastasis classifier was built using CDR3 differences across clinicopathological groups. MiXCR was used by TCRdb to re-call the PCR reads. TCRdb's processing, not the authors', yielded these V and J calls. The table shows around 30,000 clones, with 15% to 20% occurring only once. Study conclusions and caveats: Compared with benign nodules, malignant thyroid tumors were reported to have significantly higher TCR beta diversity in both blood and tumor.

This rearrangement joins TRBV28 to TRBJ1-1; D perhaps matches TRBD1 (5 bases). This receptor was obtained from a female donor with papillary thyroid cancer or a benign thyroid nodule (not recorded which). Some clones in this sample may be carry-over from other donors' samples. Sequencing input: blood. The CDR3 here is CASREMGGAFF. The CDR3, as DNA: TGTGCCAGCAGAGAAATGGGGGGAGCTTTCTTT.